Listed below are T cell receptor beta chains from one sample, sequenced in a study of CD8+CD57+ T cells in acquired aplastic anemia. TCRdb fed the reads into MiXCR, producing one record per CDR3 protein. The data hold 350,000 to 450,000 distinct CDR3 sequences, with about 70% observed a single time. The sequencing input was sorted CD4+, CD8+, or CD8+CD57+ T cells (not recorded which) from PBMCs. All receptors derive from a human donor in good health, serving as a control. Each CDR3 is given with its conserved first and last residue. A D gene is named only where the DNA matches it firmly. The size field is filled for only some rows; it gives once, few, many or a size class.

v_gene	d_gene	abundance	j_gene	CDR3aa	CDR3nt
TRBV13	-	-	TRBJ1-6	CASSHDNTGHYPPLHF	TGTGCCAGCAGCCACGATAACACAGGACATTATCCACCCCTCCACTTT
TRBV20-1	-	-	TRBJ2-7	CSASSIQDGCEQYF	TGCAGTGCTAGTTCTATACAGGACGGATGCGAGCAGTACTTC
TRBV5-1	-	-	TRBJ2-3	CASSLDPGSKDTQYF	TGCGCCAGCAGCTTGGACCCGGGGAGTAAAGATACGCAGTATTTT
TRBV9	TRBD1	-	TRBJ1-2	CASSVEAGGAVLGGYTF	TGTGCCAGCAGCGTAGAAGCAGGGGGAGCGGTTCTGGGAGGCTACACCTTC
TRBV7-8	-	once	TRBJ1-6	CASSTPGRTGSYNSPLHF	TGTGCCAGCAGTACGCCGGGGAGGACCGGCTCCTATAATTCACCCCTCCACTTT
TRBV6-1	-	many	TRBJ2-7	CASQIDSYEQYF	TGTGCCAGCCAAATAGACTCCTACGAGCAGTACTTC
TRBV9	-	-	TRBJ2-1	CASSGAGQETQYFF	TGTGCCAGCAGCGGAGCCGGACAAGAGACGCAGTACTTCTTC
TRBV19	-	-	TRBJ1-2	CASRRGDYGYTF	TGTGCCAGTAGGAGGGGGGACTATGGCTACACCTTC
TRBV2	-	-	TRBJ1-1	CASSEAQGGARTEAFF	TGTGCCAGCAGTGAAGCCCAAGGAGGGGCGAGGACTGAAGCTTTCTTT
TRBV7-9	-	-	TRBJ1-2	CASSSMDGYTF	TGTGCCAGCAGCTCGATGGACGGCTACACCTTC
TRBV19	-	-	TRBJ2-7	CASSGGQHSTYEQYF	TGTGCCAGTAGCGGCGGACAGCATAGCACCTACGAGCAGTACTTC
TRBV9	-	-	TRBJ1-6	CASSPRGFQSSYNSPLHF	TGTGCCAGCAGCCCGAGGGGCTTCCAGAGCTCCTATAATTCACCCCTCCACTTT
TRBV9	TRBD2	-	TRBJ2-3	CASPVRGGTDTQYF	TGTGCCAGCCCTGTGCGGGGGGGGACAGATACGCAGTATTTT
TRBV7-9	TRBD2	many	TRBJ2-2	CASSLSGGLAGGLRTGELFF	TGTGCCAGCAGCTTATCCGGCGGACTAGCGGGGGGGCTTAGAACCGGGGAGCTGTTTTTT
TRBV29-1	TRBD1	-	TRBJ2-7	CSVEDPNTGTGVYEQYF	TGCAGCGTTGAAGACCCTAACACCGGGACAGGGGTCTACGAGCAGTACTTC
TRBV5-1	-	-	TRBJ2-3	CASSALTVAGDTQYF	TGTGCCAGCAGCGCCCTTACGGTTGCGGGTGATACGCAGTATTTT
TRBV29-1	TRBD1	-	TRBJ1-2	CSVTTGSNYGYTW	TGCAGCGTTACGACAGGGAGTAACTATGGCTACACCTGG
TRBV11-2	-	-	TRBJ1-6	CASSPDGRRDSPLHF	TGTGCCAGCAGCCCGGATGGAAGGCGGGATTCACCCCTCCACTTT
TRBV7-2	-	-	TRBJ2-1	CASSLIARGYEPLF	TGTGCCAGCAGCTTAATTGCAAGAGGGTATGAGCCCCTCTTC
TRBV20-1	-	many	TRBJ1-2	CSARAFAGTHDGYTF	TGCAGTGCTAGAGCCTTTGCGGGAACACACGATGGCTACACCTTC
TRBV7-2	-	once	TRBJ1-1	CASSLAVSEAAF	TGTGCCAGCAGCTTAGCGGTAAGTGAAGCTGCCTTT
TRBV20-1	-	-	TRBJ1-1	CSARAGLLLFF	TGCAGTGCTAGAGCAGGGTTGCTCCTATTCTTT
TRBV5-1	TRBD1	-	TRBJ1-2	CASSRDRNPLYGYTF	TGTGCCAGCAGCCGGGACAGAAATCCCCTCTATGGCTACACCTTC
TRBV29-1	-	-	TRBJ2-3	CSVEDPRRGGQYF	TGCAGCGTTGAAGATCCGCGACGGGGAGGGCAGTATTTT
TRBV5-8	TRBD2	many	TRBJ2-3	CASSLIGGDTQYF	TGTGCCAGCAGCTTGATCGGGGGGGATACGCAGTATTTT